This TCR beta chain was recorded in a study of vaccination and CD4 T cells after COVID-19. The treatment was: roughly 10-day PBMC culture with coronavirus spike peptide pools or control peptides (ViraFEST assay). Cultured CD4+ T cell DNA underwent sequencing with the Oncomine TCR Beta short-read assay. It was cultured CD4+ T cells from which genomic DNA was extracted. TCRdb analysed the PCR reads with MiXCR anew, one entry per CDR3 protein. The sample lists 9,700 or so distinct CDR3 sequences, under 70% occurring once. A remark on this clonotype: Its target is unknown.

Trimming cost V 6 bases and J 7 bases, with 10 bases left between them. Germline V lookup: CDR1 MNHNS, CDR2 SASEGT. The CDR3 loop spans 12 amino acids. The J gene is TRBJ1-5, the V gene TRBV6-1, with D possibly matching TRBD1 (6 bases). Sequenced input: CD4+ T cells from blood, cultured in vitro. The clonotype comes from a human donor who had recovered from COVID-19. In DNA form, the CDR3 reads TGTGCCAGCAGAGAACAGGGACAGCCCCAGCATTTT. Amino acids: CASREQGQPQHF.